Listed here is a single T cell receptor (beta chain). There were healthy Caucasian individuals from Russia, aged 6 to 90, serving as donors. The second PCR ran roughly 7 to 12 cycles with a sample-barcoded 5' primer and J-beta primers. Every sample returned 2.5 million or more CDR3-containing paired-end reads. In TCRdb, the 5' RACE reads were re-called with MiXCR into one record per CDR3 protein. The sample consists of approximately 780,000 distinct CDR3 sequences, 25% to 30% of them appearing once. V was clipped by 0 bases and J by 8 bases; unmatched bases: 10. This CDR3 has 16 residues. Germline loops: CDR1 LGHDT, CDR2 YNNKEL (reference sequence). The record originates from a study of blood T cells in healthy people across ages. The data were also submitted as part of a second study, on T cells of mothers and their children. That study reports: Slightly higher, non-significant overlap characterized related mother-child pairs relative to unrelated pairs.

Source material: blood. The source is a boy aged 5-17 years in good health. The chain couples TRBV3-1 to TRBJ2-1; 7 bases are shared with TRBD2. The CDR3 DNA sequence: TGTGCCAGCAGCCAAGATTACCCGACTAGCTTCGATGAGCAGTTCTTC. It yields the protein CASSQDYPTSFDEQFF.